This T cell receptor beta chain was profiled in a study of blood T cell repertoires in COVID-19. Whole-study context: Samples representing acute and convalescent COVID-19 were sourced from the United States, Italy and Spain. Sources were T cells, B-cell-depleted T cells, or PBMCs; the material itself was cDNA or gDNA.

Original processing notes: Nucleated cell number was recorded as an estimate derived from reference gene primer amplification. Sequencing used immunoSEQ multiplex PCR; TCRdb keeps in-frame clones, though not all of them. The V and J calls and clone size were taken over from that table, and D and trimming were inferred from the DNA. The sample comprises approximately 290,000 clones, 85% to 90% of which are singletons, and around 0.8% rests with the top ten. The CDR3 runs to 13 residues. CDR1 and CDR2 from the germline V gene are MNHEY and SVGAGI. V lost 4 bases and J 5 bases, leaving 11 bases between the germline ends.

The TCR comes from a man younger than 45 with acute or convalescent COVID-19. The sequenced material came from peripheral blood. V usage is TRBV6-5 and J usage is TRBJ1-1; no definite D call. The CDR3 region has the DNA TGTGCCAGCAGTTTTATGTACTTGACTGAAGCTTTCTTT. Amino acid sequence: CASSFMYLTEAFF.